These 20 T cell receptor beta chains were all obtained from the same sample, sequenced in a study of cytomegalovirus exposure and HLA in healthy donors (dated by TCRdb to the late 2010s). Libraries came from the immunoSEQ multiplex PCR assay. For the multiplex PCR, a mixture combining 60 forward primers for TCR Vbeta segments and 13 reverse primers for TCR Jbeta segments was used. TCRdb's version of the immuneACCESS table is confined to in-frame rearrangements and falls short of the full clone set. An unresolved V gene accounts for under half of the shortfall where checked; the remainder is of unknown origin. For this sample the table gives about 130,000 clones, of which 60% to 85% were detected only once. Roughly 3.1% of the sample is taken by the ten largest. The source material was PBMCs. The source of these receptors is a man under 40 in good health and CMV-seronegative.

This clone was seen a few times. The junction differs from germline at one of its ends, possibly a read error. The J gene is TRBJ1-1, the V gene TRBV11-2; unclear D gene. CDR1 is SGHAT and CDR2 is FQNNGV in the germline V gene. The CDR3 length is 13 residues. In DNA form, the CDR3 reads TGTGCCAGCAGCCTAGACGGGAACACTGAAGCTTTCTTT. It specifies CASSLDGNTEAFF.

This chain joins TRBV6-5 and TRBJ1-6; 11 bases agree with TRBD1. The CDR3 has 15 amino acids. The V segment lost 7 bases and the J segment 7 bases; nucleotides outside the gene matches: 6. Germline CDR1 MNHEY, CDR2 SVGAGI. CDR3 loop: CASTKRTGGNSPLHF. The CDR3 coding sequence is TGTGCCAGCACTAAGAGGACAGGGGGCAATTCACCCCTCCACTTT.

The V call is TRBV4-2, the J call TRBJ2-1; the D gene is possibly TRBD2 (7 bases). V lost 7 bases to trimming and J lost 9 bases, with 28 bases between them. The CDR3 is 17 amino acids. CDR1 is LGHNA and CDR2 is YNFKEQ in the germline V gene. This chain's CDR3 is CASMDLSEGGVRVEQFF. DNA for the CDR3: TGTGCCAGCATGGACTTGAGCGAGGGGGGGGTCAGGGTTGAGCAGTTCTTC.

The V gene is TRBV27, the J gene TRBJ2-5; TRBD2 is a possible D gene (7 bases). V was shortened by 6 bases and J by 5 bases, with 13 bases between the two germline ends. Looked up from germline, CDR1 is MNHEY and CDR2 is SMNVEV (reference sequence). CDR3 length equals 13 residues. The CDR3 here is CASSWRGLETQYF. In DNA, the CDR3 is TGTGCCAGCAGCTGGCGGGGGCTGGAGACCCAGTACTTC.

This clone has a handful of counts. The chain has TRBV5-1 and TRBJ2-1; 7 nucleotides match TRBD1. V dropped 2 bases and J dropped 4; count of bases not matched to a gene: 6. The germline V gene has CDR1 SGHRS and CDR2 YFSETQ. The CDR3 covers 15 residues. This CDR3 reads CASSLTRGTYNEQFF. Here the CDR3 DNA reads TGCGCCAGCAGCTTAACCAGGGGGACATACAATGAGCAGTTCTTC. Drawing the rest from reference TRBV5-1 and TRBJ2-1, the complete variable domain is KAGVTQTPRYLIKTRGQQVTLSCSPISGHRSVSWYQQTPGQGLQFLFEYFSETQRNKGNFPGRFSGRQFSNSRSEMNVSTLELGDSALYLCASSLTRGTYNEQFFGPGTRLTVL.

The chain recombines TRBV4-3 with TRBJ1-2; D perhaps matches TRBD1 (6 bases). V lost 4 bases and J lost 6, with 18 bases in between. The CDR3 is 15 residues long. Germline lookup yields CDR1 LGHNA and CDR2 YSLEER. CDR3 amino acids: CASSPPRLGGDGYTF. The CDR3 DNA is TGCGCCAGCAGCCCCCCTAGGTTAGGGGGAGATGGCTACACCTTC.

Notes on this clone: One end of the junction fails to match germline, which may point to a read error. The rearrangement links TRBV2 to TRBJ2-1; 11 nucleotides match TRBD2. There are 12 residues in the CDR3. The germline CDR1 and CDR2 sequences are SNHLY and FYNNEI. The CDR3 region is CASRVAGGPKVF. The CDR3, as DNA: TGTGCCAGCAGGGTAGCGGGGGGGCCGAAGGTCTTC.

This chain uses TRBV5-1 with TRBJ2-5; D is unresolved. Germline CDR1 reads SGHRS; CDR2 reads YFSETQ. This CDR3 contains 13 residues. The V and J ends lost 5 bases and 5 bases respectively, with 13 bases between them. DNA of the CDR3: TGCGCCAGCAGTGAGCCATATGTGGAGACCCAGTACTTC. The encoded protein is CASSEPYVETQYF.

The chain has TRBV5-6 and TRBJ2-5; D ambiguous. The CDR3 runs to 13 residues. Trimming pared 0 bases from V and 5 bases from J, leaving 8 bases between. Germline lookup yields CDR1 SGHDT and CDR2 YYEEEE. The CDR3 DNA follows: TGTGCCAGCAGCTTGGTAAGCGCGGAGACCCAGTACTTC. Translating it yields CASSLVSAETQYF.

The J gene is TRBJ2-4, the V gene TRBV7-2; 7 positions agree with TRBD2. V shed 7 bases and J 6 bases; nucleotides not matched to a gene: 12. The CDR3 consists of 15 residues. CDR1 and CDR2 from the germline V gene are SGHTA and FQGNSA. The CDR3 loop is CASTYSGGTGNIQYF. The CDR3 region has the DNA TGTGCCAGCACCTATTCCGGGGGGACCGGAAACATTCAGTACTTC. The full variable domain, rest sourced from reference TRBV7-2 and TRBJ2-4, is GAGVSQSPSNKVTEKGKDVELRCDPISGHTALYWYRQSLGQGLEFLIYFQGNSAPDKSGLPSDRFSAERTGGSVSTLTIQRTQQEDSAVYLCASTYSGGTGNIQYFGAGTRLSVL.

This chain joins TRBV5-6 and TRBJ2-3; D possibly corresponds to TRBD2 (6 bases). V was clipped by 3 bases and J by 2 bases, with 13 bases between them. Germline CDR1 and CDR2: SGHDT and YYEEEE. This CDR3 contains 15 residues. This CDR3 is CASSYSGDNTDTQYF. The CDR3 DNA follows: TGTGCCAGCAGCTATTCGGGGGATAACACAGATACGCAGTATTTT.

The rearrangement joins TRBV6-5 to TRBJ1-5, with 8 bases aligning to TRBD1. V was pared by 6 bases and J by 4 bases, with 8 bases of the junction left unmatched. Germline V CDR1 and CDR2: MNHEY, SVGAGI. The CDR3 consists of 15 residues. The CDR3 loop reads CASRARTGPNQPQHF. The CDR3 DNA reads TGTGCCAGCAGAGCCCGGACAGGGCCGAATCAGCCCCAGCATTTT.

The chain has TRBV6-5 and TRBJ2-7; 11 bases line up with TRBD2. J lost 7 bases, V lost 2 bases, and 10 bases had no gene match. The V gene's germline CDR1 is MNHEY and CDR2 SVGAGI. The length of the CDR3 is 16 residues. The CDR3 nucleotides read TGTGCCAGCAGTTACGATACTAGCGGGAGACAGGATGAGCAGTACTTC. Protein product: CASSYDTSGRQDEQYF.

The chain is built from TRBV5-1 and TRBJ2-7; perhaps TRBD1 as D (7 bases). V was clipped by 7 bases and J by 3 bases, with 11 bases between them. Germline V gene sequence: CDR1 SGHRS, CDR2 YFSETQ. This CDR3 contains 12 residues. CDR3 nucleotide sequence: TGCGCCAGCGGAGGGGGCAGCTACGAGCAGTACTTC. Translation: CASGGGSYEQYF.

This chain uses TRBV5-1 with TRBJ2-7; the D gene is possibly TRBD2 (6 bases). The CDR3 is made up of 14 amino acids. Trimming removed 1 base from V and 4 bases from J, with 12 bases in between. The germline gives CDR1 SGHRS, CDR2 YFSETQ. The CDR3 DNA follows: TGCGCCAGCAGCTTGTTGGGACTGGAGTACGAGCAGTACTTC. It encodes CASSLLGLEYEQYF.

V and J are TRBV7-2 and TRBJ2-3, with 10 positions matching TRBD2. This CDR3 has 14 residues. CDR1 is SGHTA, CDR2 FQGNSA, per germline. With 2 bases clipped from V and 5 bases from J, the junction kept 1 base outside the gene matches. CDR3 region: CASSLRLAGDTQYF. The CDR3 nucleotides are TGTGCCAGCAGCTTAAGACTAGCGGGAGATACGCAGTATTTT.

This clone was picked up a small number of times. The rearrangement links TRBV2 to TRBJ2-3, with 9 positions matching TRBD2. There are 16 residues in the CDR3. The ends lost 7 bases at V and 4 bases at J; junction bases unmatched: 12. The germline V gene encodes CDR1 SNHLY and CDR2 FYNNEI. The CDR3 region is CASKISGSGGADTQYF. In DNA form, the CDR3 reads TGTGCCAGCAAGATTAGCGGGAGTGGGGGGGCAGATACGCAGTATTTT.

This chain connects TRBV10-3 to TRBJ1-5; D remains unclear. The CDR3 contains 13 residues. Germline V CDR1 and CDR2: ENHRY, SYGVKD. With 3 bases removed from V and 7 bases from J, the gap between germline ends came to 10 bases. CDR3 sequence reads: CAISERGGQPQHF. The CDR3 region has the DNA TGTGCCATCAGTGAACGGGGTGGCCAGCCCCAGCATTTT.

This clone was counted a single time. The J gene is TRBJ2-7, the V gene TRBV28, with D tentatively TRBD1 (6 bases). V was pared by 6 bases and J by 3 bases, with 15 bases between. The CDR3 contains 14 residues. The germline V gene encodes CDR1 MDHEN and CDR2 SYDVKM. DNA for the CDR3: TGTGCCAGCAGATTCAGGGGTGGGTACTACGAGCAGTACTTC. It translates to CASRFRGGYYEQYF.

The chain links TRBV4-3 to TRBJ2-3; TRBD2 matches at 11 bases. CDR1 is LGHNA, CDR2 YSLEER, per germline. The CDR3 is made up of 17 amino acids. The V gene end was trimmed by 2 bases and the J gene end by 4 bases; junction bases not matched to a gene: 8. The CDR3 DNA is TGCGCCAGCAGCCAATCCTTAGCGGGAGGGAGTGCAGATACGCAGTATTTT. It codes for CASSQSLAGGSADTQYF.